This T cell receptor beta chain was profiled in a study of Graves' ophthalmopathy and Graves' hyperthyroidism. Amplified material comprised TCR beta CDR3 regions derived from RNA transcripts. An opening RT-PCR round employed HTBI primers and preceded a second-round multiplex PCR. TCRdb re-called the multiplex PCR reads with MiXCR, one entry per CDR3 protein. Among 1 million to 1.3 million distinct CDR3 sequences listed, less than 45% were seen once. Study conclusions and caveats: Blood was where most expanded thyroid clonotypes above 0.001 frequency also turned up. Ophthalmopathy was separated from stable hyperthyroidism by a 13-signature model with 87.88% sensitivity and just under 84% specificity.

There are 17 residues in the CDR3. Per the germline V gene, CDR1 is ENHRY and CDR2 is SYGVKD. The J segment lost 3 bases and the V segment lost 2 bases, leaving 6 bases of the junction unmatched. With respect to this clonotype: The antigen remains unidentified.

This TCR was sampled from an adult man with Graves' hyperthyroidism. Sample: peripheral blood or thyroid tissue (not recorded which). V usage is TRBV10-3 and J usage is TRBJ1-4; 10 bases are shared with TRBD1. The CDR3 spells CAISEVRDRGPNEKLFF. As DNA, the CDR3 is TGTGCCATCAGTGAGGTCAGGGACAGGGGTCCTAATGAAAAACTGTTTTTT.